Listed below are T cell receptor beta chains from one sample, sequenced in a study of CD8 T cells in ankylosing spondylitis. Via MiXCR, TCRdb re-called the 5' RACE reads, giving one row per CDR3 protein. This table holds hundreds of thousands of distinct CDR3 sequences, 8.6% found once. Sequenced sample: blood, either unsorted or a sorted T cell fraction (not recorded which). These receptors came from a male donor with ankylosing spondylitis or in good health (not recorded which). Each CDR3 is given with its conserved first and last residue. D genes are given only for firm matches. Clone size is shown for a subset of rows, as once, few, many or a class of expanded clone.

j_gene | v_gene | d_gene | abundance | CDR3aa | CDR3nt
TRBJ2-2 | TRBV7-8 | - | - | CASSLWPDGELFF | TGTGCCAGCAGCTTATGGCCCGACGGGGAGCTGTTTTTT
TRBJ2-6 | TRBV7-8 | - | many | CASSFIQGRTGANVLTF | TGTGCCAGCAGCTTTATCCAAGGGCGAACTGGGGCCAACGTCCTGACTTTC
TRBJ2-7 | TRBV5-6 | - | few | CASSVIQGYEQYF | TGTGCCAGCAGCGTAATACAGGGCTACGAGCAGTACTTC
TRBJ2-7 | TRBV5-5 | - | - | CASTPLGTANEQYF | TGTGCCAGCACCCCCCTCGGGACCGCTAACGAGCAGTACTTC
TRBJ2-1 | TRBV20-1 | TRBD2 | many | CSARGAGDFEQFF | TGCAGTGCTAGGGGAGCGGGAGATTTTGAGCAGTTCTTC
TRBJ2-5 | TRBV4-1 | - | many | CASSQDWGKTQYF | TGCGCCAGCAGCCAAGATTGGGGGAAGACCCAGTACTTC
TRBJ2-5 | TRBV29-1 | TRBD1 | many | CSARQGRETQYF | TGCAGCGCTAGACAGGGAAGGGAGACCCAGTACTTC
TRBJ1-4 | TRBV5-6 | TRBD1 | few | CASSFPGQGRGKLFF | TGTGCCAGCAGCTTCCCCGGACAGGGTAGAGGAAAACTGTTTTTT
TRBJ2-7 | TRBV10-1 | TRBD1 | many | CASRLPGQGGTYEQYF | TGCGCCAGCAGACTACCGGGACAGGGGGGGACCTACGAGCAGTACTTC
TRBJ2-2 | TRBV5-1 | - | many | CASSSGSENTGELFF | TGCGCCAGCAGCTCGGGGTCAGAAAACACCGGGGAGCTGTTTTTT
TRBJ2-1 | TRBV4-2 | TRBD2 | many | CASSQDGGVSYNEQFF | TGTGCCAGCAGCCAAGATGGGGGGGTCTCCTACAATGAGCAGTTCTTC
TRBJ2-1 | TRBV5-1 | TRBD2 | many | CASSPGPNQRGSSYNEQFF | TGCGCCAGCAGCCCGGGACCTAATCAGCGGGGGAGCTCCTACAATGAGCAGTTCTTC
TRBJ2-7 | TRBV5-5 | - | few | CASSLDIRPYEQYF | TGTGCCAGCAGCTTGGACATACGCCCCTACGAGCAGTACTTC
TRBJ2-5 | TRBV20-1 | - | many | CSVTGGETQYF | TGCAGTGTAACAGGAGGGGAGACCCAGTACTTC
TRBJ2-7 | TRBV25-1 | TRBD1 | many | CASSSGGSNEQYF | TGTGCCAGCAGTTCAGGGGGAAGCAACGAGCAGTACTTC
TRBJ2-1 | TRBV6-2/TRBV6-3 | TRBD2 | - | CASSYSRTSGSREAYNEQFF | TGTGCCAGCAGTTACTCGAGGACTAGCGGGAGCAGGGAAGCCTACAATGAGCAGTTCTTC
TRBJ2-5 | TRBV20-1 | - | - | CSAWVGADQETQYF | TGCAGTGCTTGGGTGGGGGCAGACCAAGAGACCCAGTACTTC
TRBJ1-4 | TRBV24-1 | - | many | CATSDLIDEKLFF | TGTGCCACCAGTGATTTGATAGATGAAAAACTGTTTTTT
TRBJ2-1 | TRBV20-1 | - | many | CSLMPGPLDNEQFF | TGCAGCCTTATGCCGGGACCTCTAGACAATGAGCAGTTCTTC
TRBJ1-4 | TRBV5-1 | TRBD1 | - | CASSPTGVYEKLFF | TGCGCCAGCAGCCCTACAGGGGTTTATGAAAAACTGTTTTTT
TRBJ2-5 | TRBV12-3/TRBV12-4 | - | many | CASSLQETQYF | TGTGCCAGCAGCCTCCAAGAGACCCAGTACTTC
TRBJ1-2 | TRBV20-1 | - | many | CSGGDVNGYTF | TGCAGTGGGGGGGACGTGAATGGCTACACCTTC